This TCR beta chain is drawn from a study of blood T cell repertoires in COVID-19. Turning to the study itself: Specimens from acute and convalescent COVID-19 originated in the United States, Italy and Spain. The analysed material was cDNA or gDNA that came from T cells, B-cell-depleted T cells, or PBMCs.

In this sample, this clone turned up once. There are 13 residues in the CDR3. V lost 3 bases and J 4 bases, leaving 10 bases between the germline ends. In germline, CDR1 is SGDLS, CDR2 YYNGEE. In the source study's methods: Amplified reference gene primers provided the basis for estimating nucleated cell counts. Here immunoSEQ multiplex PCR was the method, and the copy in TCRdb shows in-frame clones only, minus some. That table supplies the V and J calls and clone size; D and trimming were determined from the DNA. Altogether 25,000 to 35,000 clones are present, 75% to 90% being singletons, with the ten largest covering roughly 7%.

The receptor comes from a human donor in a cohort sampled during active COVID-19. The sequenced sample was peripheral blood. The V gene is TRBV9, the J gene TRBJ1-2; D gene uncertain. The CDR3 DNA is TGTGCCAGCAGCGCTGGGGAGGGCTATGGCTACACCTTC. It specifies CASSAGEGYGYTF.